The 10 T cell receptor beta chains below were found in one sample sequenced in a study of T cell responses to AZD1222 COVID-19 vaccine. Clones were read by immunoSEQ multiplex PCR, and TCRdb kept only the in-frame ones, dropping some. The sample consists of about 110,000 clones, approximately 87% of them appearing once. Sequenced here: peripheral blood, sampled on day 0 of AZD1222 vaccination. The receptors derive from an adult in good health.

Written as DNA, the CDR3 is TGCGCCAGCAGCCGGACGCAGGGTGCAACTAATGAAAAACTGTTTTTT. It specifies CASSRTQGATNEKLFF. The gene calls are TRBV4-3 and TRBJ1-4, with TRBD1 as a possible D gene (5 bases). Trimming took off 4 bases at V and 0 bases at J, with 12 bases between the two ends. Germline CDR1 is LGHNA and CDR2 is YSLEER. This CDR3 has 16 residues.

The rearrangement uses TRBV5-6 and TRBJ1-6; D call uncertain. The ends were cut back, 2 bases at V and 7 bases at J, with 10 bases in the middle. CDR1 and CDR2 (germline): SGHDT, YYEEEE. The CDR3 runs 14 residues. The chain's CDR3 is CASSLRHGNSPLHF. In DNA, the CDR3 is TGTGCCAGCAGCTTACGGCATGGGAATTCACCCCTCCACTTT.

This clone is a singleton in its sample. The CDR3 loop is CASSLDGGPNQPQHF. DNA for the CDR3: TGTGCCAGCAGCTTGGACGGGGGGCCCAATCAGCCCCAGCATTTT. The chain carries TRBV5-4 and TRBJ1-5, with D possibly being TRBD1 (6 bases). The CDR3 has 15 residues. The germline CDR1 and CDR2 sequences are SGHNT and YYREEE (reference sequence). Trimming removed 0 bases from V and 3 bases from J, with 10 bases in between.

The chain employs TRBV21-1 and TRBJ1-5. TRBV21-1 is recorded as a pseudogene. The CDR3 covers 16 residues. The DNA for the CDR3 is TGTGCCAGCAGCGCGCTAAACCGGGACGGCTCGTGGCCCCAGCATTTT. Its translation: CASSALNRDGSWPQHF.

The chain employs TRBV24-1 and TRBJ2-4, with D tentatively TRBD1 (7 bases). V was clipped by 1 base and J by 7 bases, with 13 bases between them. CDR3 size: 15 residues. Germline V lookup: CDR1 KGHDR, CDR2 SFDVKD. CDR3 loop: CATSDLKAGGNIQYF. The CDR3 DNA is TGTGCCACCAGTGATTTAAAGGCAGGGGGGAACATTCAGTACTTC.

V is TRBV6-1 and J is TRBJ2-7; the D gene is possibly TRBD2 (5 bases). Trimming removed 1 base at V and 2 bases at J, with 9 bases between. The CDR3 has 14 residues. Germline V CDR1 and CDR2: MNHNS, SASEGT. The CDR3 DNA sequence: TGTGCCAGCAGTGAAGGAGGGTTGACCTACGAGCAGTACTTC. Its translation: CASSEGGLTYEQYF.

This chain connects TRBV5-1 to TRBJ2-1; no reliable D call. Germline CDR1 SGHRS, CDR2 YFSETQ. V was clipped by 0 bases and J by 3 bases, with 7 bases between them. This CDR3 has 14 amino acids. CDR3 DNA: TGCGCCAGCAGCTTGGAGGCAGTCTACAATGAGCAGTTCTTC. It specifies CASSLEAVYNEQFF.

This CDR3 is CASIGQAATNEKLFF. CDR3 DNA: TGTGCCAGCATCGGACAGGCCGCAACTAATGAAAAACTGTTTTTT. The chain couples TRBV2 to TRBJ1-4, with 7 bases matching TRBD1. The CDR3 totals 15 residues. V shed 7 bases, J shed 0 bases, and the junction held 5 bases outside the gene matches. CDR1 is SNHLY, CDR2 FYNNEI, per germline.

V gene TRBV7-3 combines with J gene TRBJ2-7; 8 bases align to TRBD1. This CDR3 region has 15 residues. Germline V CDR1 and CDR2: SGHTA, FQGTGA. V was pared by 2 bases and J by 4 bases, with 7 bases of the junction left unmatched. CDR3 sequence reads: CASSLGTGAQYEQYF. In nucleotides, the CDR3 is TGTGCCAGCAGCTTAGGGACAGGAGCACAATACGAGCAGTACTTC.

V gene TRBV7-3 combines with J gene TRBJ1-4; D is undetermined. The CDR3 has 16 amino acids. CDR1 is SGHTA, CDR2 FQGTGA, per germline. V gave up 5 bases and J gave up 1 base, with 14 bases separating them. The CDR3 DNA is TGTGCCAGCAGCCCCCTTACAAGACGAACTAATGAAAAACTGTTTTTT. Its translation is CASSPLTRRTNEKLFF.